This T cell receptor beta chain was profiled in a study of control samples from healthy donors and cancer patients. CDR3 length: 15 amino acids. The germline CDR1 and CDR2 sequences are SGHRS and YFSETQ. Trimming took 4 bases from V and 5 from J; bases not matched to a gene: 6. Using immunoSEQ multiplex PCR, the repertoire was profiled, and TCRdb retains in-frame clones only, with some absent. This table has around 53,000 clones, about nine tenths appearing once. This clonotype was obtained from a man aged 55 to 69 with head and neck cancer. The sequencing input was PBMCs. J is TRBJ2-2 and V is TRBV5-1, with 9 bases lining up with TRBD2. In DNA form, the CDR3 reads TGCGCCAGCAGCCCACTAGCGGGTAGGACCGGGGAGCTGTTTTTT. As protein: CASSPLAGRTGELFF. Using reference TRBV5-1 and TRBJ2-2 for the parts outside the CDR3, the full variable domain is KAGVTQTPRYLIKTRGQQVTLSCSPISGHRSVSWYQQTPGQGLQFLFEYFSETQRNKGNFPGRFSGRQFSNSRSEMNVSTLELGDSALYLCASSPLAGRTGELFFGEGSRLTVL.